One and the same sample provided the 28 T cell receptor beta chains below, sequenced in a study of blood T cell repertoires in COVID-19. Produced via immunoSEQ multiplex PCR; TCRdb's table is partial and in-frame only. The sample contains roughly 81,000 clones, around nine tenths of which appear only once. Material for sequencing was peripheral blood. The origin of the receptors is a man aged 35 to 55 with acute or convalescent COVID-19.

In nucleotides, the CDR3 is TGTGCCAGCTCCTCAGGGGTTCAGCCCCAGCATTTT. Encoded protein: CASSSGVQPQHF. The J gene is TRBJ1-5, the V gene TRBV18; tentatively, D is TRBD1 (6 bases). Trimming took 6 bases from V and 6 from J, leaving 9 bases between them. Germline V CDR1 and CDR2: KGHSH, LQKENI. CDR3 length: 12 amino acids.

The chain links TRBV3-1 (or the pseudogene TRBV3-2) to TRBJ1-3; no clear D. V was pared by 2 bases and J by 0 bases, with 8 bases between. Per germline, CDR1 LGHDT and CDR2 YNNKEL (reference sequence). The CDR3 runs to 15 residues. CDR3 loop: CASSQMADSGNTIYF. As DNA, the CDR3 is TGTGCCAGCAGCCAAATGGCAGACTCTGGAAACACCATATATTTT.

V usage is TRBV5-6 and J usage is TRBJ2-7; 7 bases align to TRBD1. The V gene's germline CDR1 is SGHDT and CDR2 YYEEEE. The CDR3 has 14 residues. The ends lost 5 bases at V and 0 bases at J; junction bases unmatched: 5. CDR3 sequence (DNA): TGTGCCAGCAGTCGGACAGGCATCTCCTACGAGCAGTACTTC. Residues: CASSRTGISYEQYF.

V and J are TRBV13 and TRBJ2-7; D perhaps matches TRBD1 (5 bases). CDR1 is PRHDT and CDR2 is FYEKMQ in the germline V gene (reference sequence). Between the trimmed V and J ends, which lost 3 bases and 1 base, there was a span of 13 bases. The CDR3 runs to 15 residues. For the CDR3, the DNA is TGTGCCAGCAGCTTGGGGCAGGGAAGGTCCTACGAGCAGTACTTC. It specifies CASSLGQGRSYEQYF.

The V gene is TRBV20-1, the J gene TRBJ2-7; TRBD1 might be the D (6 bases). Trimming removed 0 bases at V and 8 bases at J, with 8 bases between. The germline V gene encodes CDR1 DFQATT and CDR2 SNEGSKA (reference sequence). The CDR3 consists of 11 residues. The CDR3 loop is CSARDQGQQYF. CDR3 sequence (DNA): TGCAGTGCTAGAGACCAGGGGCAGCAGTACTTC.

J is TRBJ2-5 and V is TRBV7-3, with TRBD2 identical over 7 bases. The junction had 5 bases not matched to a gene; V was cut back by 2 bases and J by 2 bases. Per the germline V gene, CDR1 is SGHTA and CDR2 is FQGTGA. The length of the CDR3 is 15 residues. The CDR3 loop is CASSLGGVGQETQYF. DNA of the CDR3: TGTGCCAGCAGCTTAGGGGGGGTCGGGCAAGAGACCCAGTACTTC.

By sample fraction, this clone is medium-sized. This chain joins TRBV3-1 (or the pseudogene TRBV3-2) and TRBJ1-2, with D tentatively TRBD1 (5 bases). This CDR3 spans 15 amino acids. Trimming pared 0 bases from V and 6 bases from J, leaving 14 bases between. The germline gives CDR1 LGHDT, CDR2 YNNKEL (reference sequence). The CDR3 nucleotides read TGTGCCAGCAGCCAAGATCTTGGGGGGGTTGATGGCTACACCTTC. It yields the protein CASSQDLGGVDGYTF.

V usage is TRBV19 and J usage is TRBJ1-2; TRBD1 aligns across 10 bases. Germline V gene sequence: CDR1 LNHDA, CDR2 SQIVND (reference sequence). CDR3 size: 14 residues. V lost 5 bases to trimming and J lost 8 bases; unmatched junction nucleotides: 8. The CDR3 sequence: CASSPRDRGSGYTF. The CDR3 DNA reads TGTGCCAGTAGTCCTCGGGACAGGGGAAGCGGCTACACCTTC.

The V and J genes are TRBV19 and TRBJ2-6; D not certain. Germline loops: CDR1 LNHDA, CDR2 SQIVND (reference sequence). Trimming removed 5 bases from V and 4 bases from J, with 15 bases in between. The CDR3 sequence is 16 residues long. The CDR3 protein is CASSPKKNLGANVLTF. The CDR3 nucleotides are TGTGCCAGTAGTCCCAAGAAAAACTTGGGGGCCAACGTCCTGACTTTC. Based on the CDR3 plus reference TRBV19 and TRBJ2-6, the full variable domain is DGGITQSPKYLFRKEGQNVTLSCEQNLNHDAMYWYRQDPGQGLRLIYYSQIVNDFQKGDIAEGYSVSREKKESFPLTVTSAQKNPTAFYLCASSPKKNLGANVLTFGAGSRLTVL.

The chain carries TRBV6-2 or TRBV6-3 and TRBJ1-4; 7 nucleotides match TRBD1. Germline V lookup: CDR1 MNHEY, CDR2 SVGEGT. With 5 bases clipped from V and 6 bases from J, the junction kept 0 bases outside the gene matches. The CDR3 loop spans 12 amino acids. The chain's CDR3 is CASSTGDEKLFF. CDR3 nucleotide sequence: TGTGCCAGCAGTACAGGGGATGAAAAACTGTTTTTT.

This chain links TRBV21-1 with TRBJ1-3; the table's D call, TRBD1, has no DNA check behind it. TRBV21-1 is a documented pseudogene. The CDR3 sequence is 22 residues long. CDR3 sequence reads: CASSKKRQGNPKSDAPGNTIYF. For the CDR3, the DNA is TGTGCCAGCAGCAAAAAACGGCAGGGAAACCCCAAATCGGACGCCCCTGGAAACACCATATATTTT.

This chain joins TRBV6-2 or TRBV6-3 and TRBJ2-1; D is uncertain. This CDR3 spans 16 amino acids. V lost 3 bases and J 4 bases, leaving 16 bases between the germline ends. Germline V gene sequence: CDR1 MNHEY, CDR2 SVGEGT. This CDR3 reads CASSYARARIYNEQFF. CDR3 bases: TGTGCCAGCAGTTATGCTCGAGCGCGGATTTACAATGAGCAGTTCTTC.

CDR3 in DNA: TGTGCCAGCAGCTTAGGGGGCCGGGAGACCCAGTACTTC. It yields the protein CASSLGGRETQYF. The chain carries TRBV7-2 and TRBJ2-5, with TRBD1 as a possible D gene (5 bases). CDR3 length: 13 residues. With 1 base removed from V and 5 bases from J, the gap between germline ends came to 8 bases. CDR1 and CDR2 from the germline V gene are SGHTA and FQGNSA. Using reference TRBV7-2 and TRBJ2-5 for the parts outside the CDR3, the full variable domain is GAGVSQSPSNKVTEKGKDVELRCDPISGHTALYWYRQSLGQGLEFLIYFQGNSAPDKSGLPSDRFSAERTGGSVSTLTIQRTQQEDSAVYLCASSLGGRETQYFGPGTRLLVL.

In DNA form, the CDR3 reads TGTGCCAGTAGTATTCCAACGGGACACGTGAACACTGAAGCTTTCTTT. It codes for CASSIPTGHVNTEAFF. This sequence joins TRBV19 and TRBJ1-1, with D possibly being TRBD1 (6 bases). V was pared by 3 bases and J by 0 bases, with 14 bases between. CDR3 size: 16 residues. Germline-derived CDR1 and CDR2 are LNHDA and SQIVND (reference sequence).

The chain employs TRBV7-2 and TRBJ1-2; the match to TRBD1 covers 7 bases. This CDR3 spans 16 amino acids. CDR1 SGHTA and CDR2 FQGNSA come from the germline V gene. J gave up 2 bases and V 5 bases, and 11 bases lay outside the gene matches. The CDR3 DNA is TGTGCCAGCAGCCCACTTCTTGGAGGGGGCAACTATGGCTACACCTTC. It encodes CASSPLLGGGNYGYTF.

The CDR3 sequence: CASSRVAGGVLNEQFF. In DNA form, the CDR3 reads TGTGCCAGTAGCCGGGTCGCGGGAGGGGTTTTGAATGAGCAGTTCTTC. The V and J genes are TRBV19 and TRBJ2-1, with 9 bases matching TRBD2. This CDR3 is 16 amino acids long. The J segment lost 7 bases and the V segment lost 6 bases, leaving 13 bases of the junction unmatched. CDR1 and CDR2 (germline): LNHDA, SQIVND (reference sequence).

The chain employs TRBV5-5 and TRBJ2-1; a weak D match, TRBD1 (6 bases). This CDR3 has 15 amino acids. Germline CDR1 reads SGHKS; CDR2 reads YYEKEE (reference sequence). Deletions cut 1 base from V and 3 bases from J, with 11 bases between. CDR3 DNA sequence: TGTGCCAGCAGCTTGTCGGACAGTTACTACAATGAGCAGTTCTTC. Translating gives CASSLSDSYYNEQFF.

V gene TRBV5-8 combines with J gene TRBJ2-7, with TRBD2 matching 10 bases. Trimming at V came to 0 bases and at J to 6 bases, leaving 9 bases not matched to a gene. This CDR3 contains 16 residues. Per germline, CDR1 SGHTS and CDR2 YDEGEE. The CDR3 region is CASSLGSGGQYPEQYF. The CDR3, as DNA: TGTGCCAGCAGCTTGGGTAGCGGGGGGCAATATCCCGAGCAGTACTTC.

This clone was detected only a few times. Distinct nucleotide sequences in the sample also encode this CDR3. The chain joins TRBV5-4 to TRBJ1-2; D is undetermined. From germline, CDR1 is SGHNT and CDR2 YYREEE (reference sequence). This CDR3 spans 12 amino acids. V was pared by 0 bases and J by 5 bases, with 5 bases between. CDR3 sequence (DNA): TGTGCCAGCAGCTTGGATCGGTATGGCTACACCTTC. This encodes CASSLDRYGYTF.

The CDR3 is CATSDRDFYEQYF. The CDR3 DNA follows: TGTGCCACCAGTGACCGGGACTTCTACGAGCAGTACTTC. The rearrangement uses TRBV24-1 and TRBJ2-7; tentatively, D is TRBD2 (6 bases). The CDR3 runs to 13 residues. In germline, CDR1 is KGHDR, CDR2 SFDVKD. V lost 4 bases and J 3 bases, leaving 9 bases between the germline ends.

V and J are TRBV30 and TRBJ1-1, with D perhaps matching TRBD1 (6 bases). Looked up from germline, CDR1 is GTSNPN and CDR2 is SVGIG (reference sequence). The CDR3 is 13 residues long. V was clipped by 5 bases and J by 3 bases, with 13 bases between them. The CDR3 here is CAWARGHHTEAFF. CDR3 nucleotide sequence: TGTGCCTGGGCCAGGGGCCACCACACTGAAGCTTTCTTT. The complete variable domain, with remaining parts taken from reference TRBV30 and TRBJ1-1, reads SQTIHQWPATLVQPVGSPLSLECTVEGTSNPNLYWYRQAAGRGLQLLFYSVGIGQISSEVPQNLSASRPQDRQFILSSKKLLLSDSGFYLCAWARGHHTEAFFGQGTRLTVV.

Here the CDR3 reads CASSQSPGTGAEQYF. CDR3 DNA sequence: TGTGCCAGCAGCCAAAGTCCCGGGACAGGGGCCGAGCAGTACTTC. The chain has TRBV3-1 (or the pseudogene TRBV3-2) and TRBJ2-7; the match to TRBD1 covers 10 bases. Unmatched junction bases numbered 7, after V lost 2 bases and J lost 6 bases. The CDR3 extends over 15 amino acids. Germline V gene lookup returns CDR1 LGHDT and CDR2 YNNKEL (reference sequence).

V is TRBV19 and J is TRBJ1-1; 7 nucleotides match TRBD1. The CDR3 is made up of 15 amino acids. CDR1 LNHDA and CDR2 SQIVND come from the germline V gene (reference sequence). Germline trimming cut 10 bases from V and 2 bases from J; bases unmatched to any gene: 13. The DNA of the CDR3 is TGTGCCACTGATCGGACAGGATTGGGTAACACTGAAGCTTTCTTT. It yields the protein CATDRTGLGNTEAFF.

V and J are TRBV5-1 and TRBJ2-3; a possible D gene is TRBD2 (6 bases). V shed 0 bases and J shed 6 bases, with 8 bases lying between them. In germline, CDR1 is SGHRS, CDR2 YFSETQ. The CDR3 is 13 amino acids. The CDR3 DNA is TGCGCCAGCAGCTTGGTTAGCGGTGATACGCAGTATTTT. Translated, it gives CASSLVSGDTQYF.

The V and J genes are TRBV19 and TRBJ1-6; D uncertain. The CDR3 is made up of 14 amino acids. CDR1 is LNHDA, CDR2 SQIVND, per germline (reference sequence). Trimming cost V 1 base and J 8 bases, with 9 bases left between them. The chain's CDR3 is CASSIGFEDSPLHF. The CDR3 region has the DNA TGTGCCAGTAGTATAGGGTTCGAGGATTCACCCCTCCACTTT.

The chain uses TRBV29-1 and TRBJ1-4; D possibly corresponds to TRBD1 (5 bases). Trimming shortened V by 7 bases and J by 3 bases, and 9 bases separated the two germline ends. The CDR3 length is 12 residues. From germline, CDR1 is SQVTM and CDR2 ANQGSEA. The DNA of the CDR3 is TGCAGCGGAGGGGAGGCTAATGAAAAACTGTTTTTT. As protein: CSGGEANEKLFF.

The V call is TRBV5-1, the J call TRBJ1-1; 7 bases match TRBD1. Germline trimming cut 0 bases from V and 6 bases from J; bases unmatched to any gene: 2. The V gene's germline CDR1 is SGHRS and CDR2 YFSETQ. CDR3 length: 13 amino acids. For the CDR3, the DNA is TGCGCCAGCAGCTTGGTAGGGGGCTCTGAAGCTTTCTTT. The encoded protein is CASSLVGGSEAFF.

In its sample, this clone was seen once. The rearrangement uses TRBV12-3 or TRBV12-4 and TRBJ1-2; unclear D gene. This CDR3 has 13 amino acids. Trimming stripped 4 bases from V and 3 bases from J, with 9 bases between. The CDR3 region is CASSSSVHYGYTF. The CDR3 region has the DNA TGTGCCAGCAGTTCATCAGTCCACTATGGCTACACCTTC.